This T cell receptor beta chain was sequenced during a study of fetal regulatory T cell absence and autoimmunity. Study results and limitations: Antigen-driven pancreatic autoimmunity before birth in IPEX was inferred from oligoclonal enrichment.

In its sample, this clone was seen once. Its antigen is unknown. Other DNA sequences in this sample translate to the same CDR3. The survey-level immunoSEQ assay was used. The protocol was immunoSEQ multiplex PCR, while the TCRdb copy is restricted to in-frame clones and leaves out a portion. The sample lists 95,000 to 100,000 clones, approximately 79% occurring once. There are 16 residues in the CDR3. Germline V CDR1 and CDR2: LNHNV, YYDKDF (reference sequence). Trimming cost V 1 base and J 4 bases; bases outside gene matches: 2. Sequencing used pancreas tissue. This sequence joins TRBV15 and TRBJ2-1, with 12 bases matching TRBD2. The receptor comes from a male donor with IPEX syndrome. The CDR3 spells CATSRGLAGAYNEQFF. CDR3 in DNA: TGTGCCACCAGCAGAGGACTAGCGGGGGCTTACAATGAGCAGTTCTTC.